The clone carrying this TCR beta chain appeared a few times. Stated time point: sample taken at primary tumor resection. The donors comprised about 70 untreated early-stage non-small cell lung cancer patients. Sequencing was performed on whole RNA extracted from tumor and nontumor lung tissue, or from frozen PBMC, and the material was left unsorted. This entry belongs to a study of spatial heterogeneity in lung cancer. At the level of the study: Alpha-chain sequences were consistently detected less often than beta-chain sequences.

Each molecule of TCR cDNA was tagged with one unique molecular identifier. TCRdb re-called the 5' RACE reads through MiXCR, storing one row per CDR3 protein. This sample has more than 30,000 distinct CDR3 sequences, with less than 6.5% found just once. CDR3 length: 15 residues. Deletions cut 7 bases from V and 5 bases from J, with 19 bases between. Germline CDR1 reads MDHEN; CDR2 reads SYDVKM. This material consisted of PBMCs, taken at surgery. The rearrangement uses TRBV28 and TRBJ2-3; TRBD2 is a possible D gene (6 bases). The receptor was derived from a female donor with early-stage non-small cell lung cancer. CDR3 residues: CASTLGTSGVDTQYF. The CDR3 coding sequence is TGTGCCAGCACCCTGGGGACCTCGGGGGTAGATACGCAGTATTTT.